These T cell receptor beta chains were read from a single sample in a study of blood T cell repertoires in COVID-19. Clones were sequenced by immunoSEQ multiplex PCR, and TCRdb holds only the in-frame ones, with some missing. This sample yields around 170,000 clones, of which about 80% are seen a single time; approximately 15% belongs to the top ten. Material: peripheral blood. These receptors were taken from a young man with active or convalescent COVID-19. The CDR3 runs from the conserved cysteine through the conserved F or W. Each record gives: J gene, V gene, D gene, CDR3 length, clone size, CDR3 DNA, CDR3 protein. D genes are given only for firm matches. Clone size appears in some rows only: once, few, many, or a class for an expanded clone.

j_call: TRBJ1-1
v_call: TRBV29-1
d_call: TRBD1
cdr3_length: 12
clone_size: NA
cdr3_nt: TGCAGCGGTGGAGGGGGCCGCACTGAAGCTTTCTTT
cdr3_aa: CSGGGGRTEAFF

j_call: TRBJ2-5
v_call: TRBV15
d_call: TRBD1
cdr3_length: 17
clone_size: NA
cdr3_nt: TGTGCCACCAGCGCCCGCGCGAGGGGACAGGGGTTAGAGACCCAGTACTTC
cdr3_aa: CATSARARGQGLETQYF

j_call: TRBJ1-2
v_call: TRBV3-1/TRBV3-2
d_call: TRBD1
cdr3_length: 14
clone_size: NA
cdr3_nt: TGTGCCAGCAGCCTTGGGGACAGGGGAGGAGGCTACACCTTC
cdr3_aa: CASSLGDRGGGYTF

j_call: TRBJ1-2
v_call: TRBV7-2
d_call: NA
cdr3_length: 14
clone_size: NA
cdr3_nt: TGTGCCAGCAGCTTAGACCAGGGAGGCTATGGCTACACCTTC
cdr3_aa: CASSLDQGGYGYTF

j_call: TRBJ2-6
v_call: TRBV18
d_call: NA
cdr3_length: 17
clone_size: NA
cdr3_nt: TGTGCCAGCTCACCAACACAGGGACCCTCTGGGGCCAACGTCCTGACTTTC
cdr3_aa: CASSPTQGPSGANVLTF

j_call: TRBJ1-1
v_call: TRBV5-1
d_call: NA
cdr3_length: 18
clone_size: NA
cdr3_nt: TGCGCCAGCAGCTCTCCCGGGGGAGGGGGAGATATGAACACTGAAGCTTTCTTT
cdr3_aa: CASSSPGGGGDMNTEAFF

j_call: TRBJ2-7
v_call: TRBV3-1/TRBV3-2
d_call: TRBD2
cdr3_length: 15
clone_size: NA
cdr3_nt: TGTGCCAGCAGCCAAGAAGCGGGAGGAGGGGTCGAGCAGTACTTC
cdr3_aa: CASSQEAGGGVEQYF

j_call: TRBJ2-7
v_call: TRBV16
d_call: TRBD2
cdr3_length: 10
clone_size: NA
cdr3_nt: TGTGCCAGCCGGGGGGGCGAGCAGTACTTC
cdr3_aa: CASRGGEQYF

j_call: TRBJ1-3
v_call: TRBV7-9
d_call: TRBD1
cdr3_length: 16
clone_size: NA
cdr3_nt: TGTGCCAGCAGCTCCCACCGACAGGGGGAGGGAAACACCATATATTTT
cdr3_aa: CASSSHRQGEGNTIYF

j_call: TRBJ1-2
v_call: TRBV28
d_call: TRBD1
cdr3_length: 14
clone_size: NA
cdr3_nt: TGTGCCAGCAGCACACAGGGGCTTAGCTATGGCTACACCTTC
cdr3_aa: CASSTQGLSYGYTF

j_call: TRBJ1-6
v_call: TRBV6-5
d_call: NA
cdr3_length: 13
clone_size: NA
cdr3_nt: TGTGCCAGCAGGGAGCCGGGGAATTCACCCCTCCACTTT
cdr3_aa: CASREPGNSPLHF

j_call: TRBJ1-4
v_call: TRBV6-1
d_call: NA
cdr3_length: 16
clone_size: few
cdr3_nt: TGTGCCAGCAGTGAACAACGGGGAGCAACTAATGAAAAACTGTTTTTT
cdr3_aa: CASSEQRGATNEKLFF

j_call: TRBJ1-1
v_call: TRBV19
d_call: TRBD1
cdr3_length: 14
clone_size: NA
cdr3_nt: TGTGCCAGTAGTATGGACAGGGGGAACACTGAAGCTTTCTTT
cdr3_aa: CASSMDRGNTEAFF

j_call: TRBJ1-5
v_call: TRBV7-9
d_call: TRBD1
cdr3_length: 17
clone_size: NA
cdr3_nt: TGTGCCAGCAGCTTAGGGACAGGGATAGGTAGCAATCAGCCCCAGCATTTT
cdr3_aa: CASSLGTGIGSNQPQHF

j_call: TRBJ2-1
v_call: TRBV4-1
d_call: TRBD1
cdr3_length: 16
clone_size: NA
cdr3_nt: TGCGCCAGCAGCCAAGCTTGGGACAGCTCCTACAATGAGCAGTTCTTC
cdr3_aa: CASSQAWDSSYNEQFF

j_call: TRBJ2-5
v_call: TRBV5-5
d_call: NA
cdr3_length: 15
clone_size: NA
cdr3_nt: TGTGCCAGCAGCTTGCCCACAGGGAGCCAAGAGACCCAGTACTTC
cdr3_aa: CASSLPTGSQETQYF

j_call: TRBJ2-7
v_call: TRBV30
d_call: TRBD1
cdr3_length: 14
clone_size: NA
cdr3_nt: TGTGCCTGGAGTGTGGGGACAGGGACCTACGAGCAGTACTTC
cdr3_aa: CAWSVGTGTYEQYF

j_call: TRBJ1-1
v_call: TRBV5-1
d_call: NA
cdr3_length: 16
clone_size: NA
cdr3_nt: TGCGCCAGCAGCGGGGGACAAGGGGGTATGAACACTGAAGCTTTCTTT
cdr3_aa: CASSGGQGGMNTEAFF

j_call: TRBJ2-4
v_call: TRBV18
d_call: TRBD1
cdr3_length: 15
clone_size: NA
cdr3_nt: TGTGCCAGCTCACACCCGGACAGGGGGCGAAACATTCAGTACTTC
cdr3_aa: CASSHPDRGRNIQYF

j_call: TRBJ2-7
v_call: TRBV6-6
d_call: NA
cdr3_length: 14
clone_size: NA
cdr3_nt: TGTGCCAGCACGGTAGGCGGGGTAGGGTACGAGCAGTACTTC
cdr3_aa: CASTVGGVGYEQYF